Listed here is a single TCR beta chain. CDR3 length equals 15 residues. Looked up from germline, CDR1 is SGHTA and CDR2 is FQGNSA. V was shortened by 5 bases and J by 7 bases, with 18 bases between the two germline ends. The sample originates from a study of cytomegalovirus exposure and HLA in healthy donors. A multiplex PCR was run with 60 Vbeta primers and 13 Jbeta primers. Data came from immunoSEQ multiplex PCR; TCRdb stores just in-frame clones and leaves some out. The sample table sets out more than 140,000 clones. What was sequenced was PBMCs. The gene calls are TRBV7-2 and TRBJ2-1; the D gene is possibly TRBD2 (6 bases). This receptor was obtained from a woman aged 18-35 years in good health and CMV-seronegative. The DNA for the CDR3 is TGTGCCAGCAGCAACTACCCCCCGGGGAGGAATGAGCAGTTCTTC. Translated: CASSNYPPGRNEQFF.